What follows are 2 T cell receptor beta chains derived from one specimen sequenced in a study of tumor and adjacent non-tumor tissue in lung cancer. This sample's RNA came from whole unsorted tissue. The library came from three nested PCR rounds adapted from ARM-PCR protocols. TCRdb fed the multiplex PCR reads into MiXCR, producing one record per CDR3 protein. This sample has over 85,000 distinct CDR3 sequences, with 84% found just once. Sequenced: lung tumor tissue. The source is a man aged 65 to 79 with non-small cell lung cancer.

Remarks on this clonotype: The junction and the germline gene differ at one end; a read error may be behind it. The rearrangement joins TRBV11-1 to TRBJ2-5, with D perhaps matching TRBD2 (6 bases). Germline V CDR1 and CDR2: SGHAT, FQDESV (reference sequence). The CDR3 has 13 amino acids. The CDR3 loop reads CASASGVSETQNF. As DNA, the CDR3 is TGTGCCAGTGCGTCGGGGGTTTCGGAGACCCAGAACTTC.

V is TRBV11-2 and J is TRBJ2-7; TRBD1 matches 8 bases. Losses at the gene ends were 0 bases for V and 10 bases for J; bases not matched to a gene: 11. Germline CDR1 SGHAT, CDR2 FQNNGV. CDR3 length: 15 residues. CDR3 coding DNA: TGTGCCAGCAGCTTAGATCAGGGGGCCCCTTATGATCAGTACTTC. The encoded protein is CASSLDQGAPYDQYF.